This TCR beta chain emerged from a study of blood T cell repertoires in COVID-19. Study-level information: The United States, Italy and Spain provided the acute and convalescent COVID-19 samples.

Germline V gives CDR1 MDHEN, CDR2 SYDVKM. This CDR3 has 16 amino acids. V dropped 2 bases and J dropped 5 bases, with 16 bases sitting between them. In the original analysis: The assay estimated nucleated cells by amplifying reference gene primers. Clones were sequenced by immunoSEQ multiplex PCR, and TCRdb holds only the in-frame ones, with some missing. V and J calls and clone size come straight from that table; D and trimming were deduced from the DNA. The sample includes roughly 380,000 clones, about nine tenths of them seen just once. Cohorts were assigned according to the clinical history that participants reported.

Sequencing was performed on PBMCs or T cells enriched from blood (not recorded which). The chain joins TRBV28 to TRBJ1-5; D gene unclear. The clonotype originates from a woman in her twenties or thirties who had been exposed to COVID-19. The CDR3 nucleotides are TGTGCCAGCAGTTTAGGGCCGTTTCTGGAGGATCAGCCCCAGCATTTT. Translation gives CASSLGPFLEDQPQHF.